Listed below are T cell receptor beta chains from one sample, sequenced in a study of OX40 agonist ivuxolimab in advanced cancers. Measured with immunoSEQ multiplex PCR; TCRdb has only the in-frame clones, and not every one. The table includes around 55,000 clones, approximately 83% detected once. The specimen comprised CD4+ or CD8+ T cells sorted from blood, sampled in a trial of the OX40 agonist ivuxolimab. These receptors came from an adult with an advanced solid tumor such as melanoma, head and neck, liver or kidney cancer. The CDR3 runs from the conserved cysteine through the conserved F or W. The order of the fields is CDR3 length, clone size, J gene, V gene, D gene, CDR3 DNA, CDR3 protein. A D gene is named only where the DNA matches it firmly. Size is stated for part of the rows, as once, few or many counts, or as a class when the clone is expanded.

CDR3 length: 13
clone size: NA
J gene: TRBJ2-1
V gene: TRBV19
D gene: TRBD1
CDR3 DNA: TGTGCCAGTAGTTCGGACAGGGCGGATGAGCAGTTCTTC
CDR3 protein: CASSSDRADEQFF

CDR3 length: 15
clone size: few
J gene: TRBJ1-1
V gene: TRBV5-6
D gene: NA
CDR3 DNA: TGTGCCAGCAGCCCTGGCTGGGGCTTGAACACTGAAGCTTTCTTT
CDR3 protein: CASSPGWGLNTEAFF

CDR3 length: 17
clone size: NA
J gene: TRBJ1-1
V gene: TRBV7-9
D gene: NA
CDR3 DNA: TGTGCCAGCAGCTTAGCTAGGCCCGACGAGGGCAGCAATGAAGCTTTCTTT
CDR3 protein: CASSLARPDEGSNEAFF

CDR3 length: 14
clone size: NA
J gene: TRBJ2-7
V gene: TRBV19
D gene: NA
CDR3 DNA: TGTGCCAGCAGGGGGGGCAGTACCTCCTACGAGCAGTACTTC
CDR3 protein: CASRGGSTSYEQYF

CDR3 length: 14
clone size: NA
J gene: TRBJ2-2
V gene: TRBV6-6
D gene: NA
CDR3 DNA: TGTGCCAGCAGTTACGAAGGGGGCACCGGGGAGCTGTTTTTT
CDR3 protein: CASSYEGGTGELFF

CDR3 length: 14
clone size: NA
J gene: TRBJ1-1
V gene: TRBV15
D gene: NA
CDR3 DNA: TGTGCCACCGAGCATTCAAGGGATGACACTGAAGCTTTCTTT
CDR3 protein: CATEHSRDDTEAFF

CDR3 length: 12
clone size: few
J gene: TRBJ1-5
V gene: TRBV28
D gene: NA
CDR3 DNA: TGTGCCAGCAGTTTTGGCAATCAGCCCCAGCATTTT
CDR3 protein: CASSFGNQPQHF

CDR3 length: 15
clone size: NA
J gene: TRBJ2-5
V gene: TRBV6-5
D gene: NA
CDR3 DNA: TGTGCCAGCAGTTACTCGAGGGGGACCTATGAGACCCAGTACTTC
CDR3 protein: CASSYSRGTYETQYF

CDR3 length: 14
clone size: few
J gene: TRBJ2-7
V gene: TRBV10-3
D gene: TRBD2
CDR3 DNA: TGTGCCACGGGCCGGGGGGACGGGGCCTACGAGCAGTACTTC
CDR3 protein: CATGRGDGAYEQYF

CDR3 length: 13
clone size: NA
J gene: TRBJ1-1
V gene: TRBV28
D gene: TRBD1
CDR3 DNA: TGTGCCAGCAGTTGGGCAGGGGGCACTGAAGCTTTCTTT
CDR3 protein: CASSWAGGTEAFF

CDR3 length: 13
clone size: NA
J gene: TRBJ2-3
V gene: TRBV5-1
D gene: NA
CDR3 DNA: TGCGCCAGCAGCCCCCGGGGATCAGATACGCAGTATTTT
CDR3 protein: CASSPRGSDTQYF

CDR3 length: 14
clone size: medium-sized
J gene: TRBJ1-3
V gene: TRBV5-6
D gene: NA
CDR3 DNA: TGTGCCAGCTCTAGCGGAGGGTCTGGAAACACCATATATTTT
CDR3 protein: CASSSGGSGNTIYF